This record concerns one T cell receptor beta chain sequence. The entry originates in a study of Ad26.COV2.S vaccination and SARS-CoV-2 variants. Sequencing used immunoSEQ multiplex PCR; TCRdb keeps in-frame clones, though not all of them. The sample yields about 400,000 clones, about 90% seen once. Treatment in this sample: 15 to 20 received Ad26.COV2.S at low or high dose, single or two shots; 5 received placebo; per-sample allocation not given. The investigators took samples on day 63 after the first vaccine or placebo injection. The germline gives CDR1 SGHRS, CDR2 YFSETQ. The V and J ends lost 4 bases and 0 bases respectively, with 14 bases between them. The CDR3 is 16 amino acids.

The TCR was taken from a person between 18 and 65 years old who received the Ad26.COV2.S COVID-19 vaccine or a placebo. The chain couples TRBV5-1 to TRBJ1-3; D perhaps matches TRBD1 (6 bases). The source material was peripheral blood, sampled in a trial of Ad26.COV2.S vaccine versus placebo. The CDR3 DNA follows: TGCGCCAGCAGCCCTGGGACACAGAGCTCTGGAAACACCATATATTTT. Amino acid sequence: CASSPGTQSSGNTIYF.